One and the same sample provided the 24 T cell receptor beta chains below, sequenced in a study of T cell repertoires in cytomegalovirus infection. These TCRs are of unknown antigen specificity. TCRdb recomputed calls from the reads with MiXCR, one row per CDR3 protein. The data hold some 590,000 distinct CDR3 sequences, with 40% observed a single time. Source: cultured PBMCs, taken from culture after CMV antigen stimulation. These receptors originate from a human donor in good health (CMV status not recorded). Some clones in this sample may be carry-over from other donors' samples.

The V and J genes are TRBV2 and TRBJ2-5; 8 bases line up with TRBD2. Per the germline V gene, CDR1 is SNHLY and CDR2 is FYNNEI. The CDR3 runs to 16 residues. With V trimmed by 2 bases and J by 1 base, 6 bases remained unmatched. The CDR3 DNA reads as TGTGCCAGCAGTGAAATGAGAGCGGGGGCCCAAGAGACCCAGTACTTC. It encodes CASSEMRAGAQETQYF.

V usage is TRBV20-1 and J usage is TRBJ2-5; maybe TRBD2 (6 bases). The germline gives CDR1 DFQATT, CDR2 SNEGSKA (reference sequence). This CDR3 has 17 residues. Trimming left V 3 bases short and J 1 base short, with 21 bases between. CDR3 sequence: CSASPLPGDSFQETQYF. The CDR3 DNA reads TGCAGTGCTAGCCCTCTCCCTGGGGACTCCTTCCAAGAGACCCAGTACTTC.

The rearrangement uses TRBV7-2 and TRBJ2-2; D may be TRBD1 (6 bases). This CDR3 region has 15 residues. V lost 5 bases and J lost 1, with 11 bases in between. Germline V gene lookup returns CDR1 SGHTA and CDR2 FQGNSA. CDR3 in amino acids: CASSPRDKNTGELFF. As DNA, the CDR3 is TGTGCCAGCAGCCCCCGGGACAAGAACACCGGGGAGCTGTTTTTT.

The chain links TRBV20-1 to TRBJ2-1, with 9 bases lining up with TRBD2. V dropped 4 bases and J dropped 4; count of bases not matched to a gene: 8. The CDR3 has 15 amino acids. Germline V gene sequence: CDR1 DFQATT, CDR2 SNEGSKA (reference sequence). The CDR3 loop is CSAMSAGGSYNEQFF. The CDR3 DNA reads TGCAGTGCTATGTCAGCGGGAGGCTCATACAATGAGCAGTTCTTC.

This chain joins TRBV2 and TRBJ2-3; TRBD1 aligns across 7 bases. The germline V gene encodes CDR1 SNHLY and CDR2 FYNNEI. This CDR3 contains 14 residues. With V trimmed by 6 bases and J by 6 bases, 9 bases remained unmatched. The CDR3 DNA reads as TGTGCCAGCAGCCTTGAGGGGGCGCGTGATACGCAGTATTTT. As protein: CASSLEGARDTQYF.

The chain employs TRBV7-2 and TRBJ2-7, with 11 bases lining up with TRBD2. Germline loops: CDR1 SGHTA, CDR2 FQGNSA. V shed 1 base and J 2 bases; nucleotides not matched to a gene: 10. The length of the CDR3 is 18 residues. The CDR3 DNA follows: TGTGCCAGCAGCTTAGGGGGTTTAGCGGGGGGGATACCCTACGAGCAGTACTTC. It yields the protein CASSLGGLAGGIPYEQYF.

The chain couples TRBV7-2 to TRBJ2-7; 14 bases align to TRBD2. J lost 2 bases, V lost 3 bases, and 6 bases had no gene match. The CDR3 is made up of 17 amino acids. Germline-derived CDR1 and CDR2 are SGHTA and FQGNSA. The CDR3: CASSFRTSGRFAYEQYF. The CDR3 nucleotides read TGTGCCAGCAGCTTCAGGACTAGCGGGAGGTTCGCCTACGAGCAGTACTTC.

The gene calls are TRBV6-1 and TRBJ2-1, with 8 bases fitting TRBD2. This CDR3 has 16 amino acids. The junction had 11 bases not matched to a gene; V was cut back by 2 bases and J by 8 bases. Germline V gene sequence: CDR1 MNHNS, CDR2 SASEGT. The CDR3 spells CASSETRGGLFDEQFF. The CDR3 nucleotides are TGTGCCAGCAGTGAAACCCGGGGGGGCCTTTTTGATGAGCAGTTCTTC.

In this sample, this clonotype turned up a few times. CDR3 coding DNA: TGTGCCAGCAGCCAACAGACCGGGGCCGGGATCTATGGCTACACCTTC. Its translation is CASSQQTGAGIYGYTF. The V gene is TRBV7-8, the J gene TRBJ1-2, with a tentative D call TRBD1 (5 bases). This CDR3 spans 16 amino acids. The germline CDR1 and CDR2 sequences are SGHVS and FQNEAQ. The V end was cut by 5 bases, the J end by 4 bases, with 20 bases between. Drawing the rest from reference TRBV7-8 and TRBJ1-2, the complete variable domain is GAGVSQSPRYKVAKRGQDVALRCDPISGHVSLFWYQQALGQGPEFLTYFQNEAQLDKSGLPSDRFFAERPEGSVSTLKIQRTQQEDSAVYLCASSQQTGAGIYGYTFGSGTRLTVV.

With regard to this clonotype: An end of the junction does not agree with germline; a read error may underlie this. The J gene is TRBJ2-5, the V gene TRBV11-3; TRBD2 agrees at 14 bases. The CDR3 is made up of 16 amino acids. Germline CDR1 reads SGHNT; CDR2 reads YENEEA. This CDR3 is CASSSSGLAGVETQYF. DNA for the CDR3: TGTGCCAGTAGCTCATCGGGACTAGCGGGAGTAGAGACCCAGTACTTC.

The CDR3 bases are TGTGCCAGCAGCGAACGGACCGGGAGAGCCTATGGCTACACCTTC. It is translated as CASSERTGRAYGYTF. The chain has TRBV6-8 and TRBJ1-2; D call uncertain. Trimming took 6 bases from V and 4 from J, leaving 18 bases between them. The CDR3 runs 15 residues. Germline V CDR1 and CDR2: MNHGY, SAAAGT.

This clonotype was seen only once. The rearrangement joins TRBV4-3 to TRBJ1-4, with D perhaps matching TRBD1 (5 bases). Trimming took off 4 bases at V and 8 bases at J, with 14 bases between the two ends. Germline-derived CDR1 and CDR2 are LGHNA and YSLEER. The CDR3 extends over 14 amino acids. CDR3 in amino acids: CASSPGRSGEKLFF. CDR3 bases: TGCGCCAGCAGCCCAGGGAGGTCTGGGGAAAAACTGTTTTTT.

The chain combines TRBV6-1 with TRBJ1-1; D may be TRBD1 (5 bases). V gave up 0 bases and J gave up 0 bases, with 17 bases separating them. CDR3 length: 18 amino acids. Germline CDR1 reads MNHNS; CDR2 reads SASEGT. The CDR3 here is CASSEALLGGGLNTEAFF. The CDR3 DNA reads TGTGCCAGCAGTGAAGCTCTTTTGGGGGGGGGTTTGAACACTGAAGCTTTCTTT.

The rearrangement links TRBV6-1 to TRBJ2-2; tentatively, D is TRBD1 (5 bases). Trimming cost V 4 bases and J 4 bases, with 16 bases left between them. The CDR3 is made up of 16 amino acids. The V gene's germline CDR1 is MNHNS and CDR2 SASEGT. Here the CDR3 reads CASSGSGLSSTGELFF. The DNA for the CDR3 is TGTGCCAGCAGTGGATCAGGGCTCTCGTCCACCGGGGAGCTGTTTTTT.

V is TRBV7-8 and J is TRBJ2-2; weak D call: TRBD1 (7 bases). This CDR3 is 16 amino acids long. CDR1 and CDR2 (germline): SGHVS, FQNEAQ. V gave up 6 bases and J gave up 6 bases, with 20 bases separating them. The CDR3 protein is CASSTPPGGLAGELFF. CDR3 DNA sequence: TGTGCCAGCAGTACCCCTCCAGGGGGGCTGGCCGGGGAGCTGTTTTTT.

The chain has TRBV7-2 and TRBJ2-7; no reliable D call. CDR3 size: 15 residues. V was shortened by 1 base and J by 0 bases, with 10 bases between the two germline ends. The germline CDR1 and CDR2 sequences are SGHTA and FQGNSA. In nucleotides, the CDR3 is TGTGCCAGCAGCTTAGGAACCTGGAGCTCCTACGAGCAGTACTTC. Its protein is CASSLGTWSSYEQYF.

This chain uses TRBV2 with TRBJ1-6, with a weak D call TRBD1 (5 bases). Germline CDR1 and CDR2: SNHLY and FYNNEI. V was clipped by 5 bases and J by 14 bases, with 19 bases between them. The CDR3 contains 14 residues. Written as DNA, the CDR3 is TGTGCCAGCAGTAATACAGGACTGGGCGGGGCCCTCCACTTT. Its translation: CASSNTGLGGALHF.

The rearrangement joins TRBV7-2 to TRBJ1-1, with 11 bases lining up with TRBD1. J lost 4 bases, V lost 5 bases, and 3 bases had no gene match. The CDR3 length is 14 residues. The germline CDR1 and CDR2 sequences are SGHTA and FQGNSA. The DNA of the CDR3 is TGTGCCAGCAGCCCGGACAGGGGGCTCACTGAAGCTTTCTTT. Protein sequence: CASSPDRGLTEAFF. Looking up the rest from reference TRBV7-2 and TRBJ1-1 gives the full variable domain: GAGVSQSPSNKVTEKGKDVELRCDPISGHTALYWYRQSLGQGLEFLIYFQGNSAPDKSGLPSDRFSAERTGGSVSTLTIQRTQQEDSAVYLCASSPDRGLTEAFFGQGTRLTVV.

In this sample, this clonotype turned up many times. V and J are TRBV7-2 and TRBJ1-4; D uncertain. V was pared by 2 bases and J by 8 bases, with 15 bases between. Germline V gene lookup returns CDR1 SGHTA and CDR2 FQGNSA. The CDR3 is 15 residues long. CDR3 sequence reads: CASSLSKGRSEKLFF. CDR3 bases: TGTGCCAGCAGCTTAAGTAAGGGAAGAAGCGAAAAACTGTTTTTT. Full variable domain (remainder filled in from reference TRBV7-2 and TRBJ1-4): GAGVSQSPSNKVTEKGKDVELRCDPISGHTALYWYRQSLGQGLEFLIYFQGNSAPDKSGLPSDRFSAERTGGSVSTLTIQRTQQEDSAVYLCASSLSKGRSEKLFFGSGTQLSVL.

The chain carries TRBV27 and TRBJ1-5; no firm D call. CDR3 length: 14 residues. V lost 10 bases and J lost 15, with 28 bases in between. Germline V lookup: CDR1 MNHEY, CDR2 SMNVEV (reference sequence). The CDR3 DNA follows: TGTGCCACCGAGCCCGGGAAGGAGTCACCCCTTGGGCATTTT. Protein product: CATEPGKESPLGHF.

The sample holds one count of this clonotype. The V gene is TRBV19, the J gene TRBJ2-2; D unclear. The CDR3 loop spans 15 amino acids. Germline V gene lookup returns CDR1 LNHDA and CDR2 SQIVND (reference sequence). Trimming shortened V by 11 bases and J by 0 bases, and 16 bases separated the two germline ends. CDR3 coding DNA: TGTGCCTCAGTTTATAGTCTGGCGAACACCGGGGAGCTGTTTTTT. This encodes CASVYSLANTGELFF.

V usage is TRBV6-8 and J usage is TRBJ1-2, with a tentative D call TRBD1 (5 bases). Deletions cut 8 bases from V and 6 bases from J, with 13 bases between. This CDR3 comprises 12 residues. Per germline, CDR1 MNHGY and CDR2 SAAAGT. CDR3 DNA sequence: TGTGCCAGCCTACGGGGGGGGGATGGCTACACCTTC. It yields the protein CASLRGGDGYTF.

This clonotype was seen only a few times. This chain uses TRBV4-2 with TRBJ2-1; TRBD2 matches 16 bases. Germline CDR1 LGHNA, CDR2 YNFKEQ. The junction had 3 bases not matched to a gene; V was cut back by 1 base and J by 6 bases. This CDR3 has 17 residues. The CDR3 coding sequence is TGTGCCAGCAGCCAAGTGGGGACTAGCGGGGGGGCCAATGAGCAGTTCTTC. Residues: CASSQVGTSGGANEQFF.

At least ten counts were recorded for this clonotype. The chain couples TRBV7-2 to TRBJ2-3; 9 positions agree with TRBD2. V was clipped by 5 bases and J by 4 bases; unmatched bases: 10. The V gene's germline CDR1 is SGHTA and CDR2 FQGNSA. The CDR3 is 16 residues long. Here the CDR3 reads CASSPHRGGASDTQYF. DNA for the CDR3: TGTGCCAGCAGCCCCCATCGCGGGGGGGCATCAGATACGCAGTATTTT.